This TCR beta chain was observed in a study of T cell changes during pregnancy in multiple sclerosis. Clones were sequenced by immunoSEQ multiplex PCR, and TCRdb holds only the in-frame ones, with some missing. The sample consists of some 44,000 clones, around 90% of them appearing once. Looked up from germline, CDR1 is SGHVS and CDR2 is FNYEAQ. J gave up 5 bases and V 1 base, and 10 bases lay outside the gene matches. The CDR3 extends over 16 amino acids. The sequenced sample was CD4+ T cells from peripheral blood mononuclear cells, obtained in the second trimester of pregnancy. V and J are TRBV7-6 and TRBJ2-5; 7 bases match TRBD2. This clonotype was sampled from a female donor with multiple sclerosis, enrolled in a pregnancy study. The chain's CDR3 is CASSLGSGGSGETQYF. Here the CDR3 DNA reads TGTGCCAGCAGCTTAGGTAGTGGCGGGAGTGGTGAGACCCAGTACTTC.